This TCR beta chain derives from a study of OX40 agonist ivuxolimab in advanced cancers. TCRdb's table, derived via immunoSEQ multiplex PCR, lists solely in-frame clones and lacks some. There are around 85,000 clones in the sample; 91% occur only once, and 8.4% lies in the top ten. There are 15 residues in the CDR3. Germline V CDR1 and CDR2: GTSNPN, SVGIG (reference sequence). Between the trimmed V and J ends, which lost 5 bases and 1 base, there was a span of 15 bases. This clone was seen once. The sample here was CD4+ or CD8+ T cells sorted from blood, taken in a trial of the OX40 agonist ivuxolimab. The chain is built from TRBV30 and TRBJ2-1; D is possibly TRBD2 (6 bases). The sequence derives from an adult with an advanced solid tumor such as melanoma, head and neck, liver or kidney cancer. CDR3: CAWDQSGLSYNEQFF. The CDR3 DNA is TGTGCCTGGGACCAAAGCGGGTTATCCTACAATGAGCAGTTCTTC.